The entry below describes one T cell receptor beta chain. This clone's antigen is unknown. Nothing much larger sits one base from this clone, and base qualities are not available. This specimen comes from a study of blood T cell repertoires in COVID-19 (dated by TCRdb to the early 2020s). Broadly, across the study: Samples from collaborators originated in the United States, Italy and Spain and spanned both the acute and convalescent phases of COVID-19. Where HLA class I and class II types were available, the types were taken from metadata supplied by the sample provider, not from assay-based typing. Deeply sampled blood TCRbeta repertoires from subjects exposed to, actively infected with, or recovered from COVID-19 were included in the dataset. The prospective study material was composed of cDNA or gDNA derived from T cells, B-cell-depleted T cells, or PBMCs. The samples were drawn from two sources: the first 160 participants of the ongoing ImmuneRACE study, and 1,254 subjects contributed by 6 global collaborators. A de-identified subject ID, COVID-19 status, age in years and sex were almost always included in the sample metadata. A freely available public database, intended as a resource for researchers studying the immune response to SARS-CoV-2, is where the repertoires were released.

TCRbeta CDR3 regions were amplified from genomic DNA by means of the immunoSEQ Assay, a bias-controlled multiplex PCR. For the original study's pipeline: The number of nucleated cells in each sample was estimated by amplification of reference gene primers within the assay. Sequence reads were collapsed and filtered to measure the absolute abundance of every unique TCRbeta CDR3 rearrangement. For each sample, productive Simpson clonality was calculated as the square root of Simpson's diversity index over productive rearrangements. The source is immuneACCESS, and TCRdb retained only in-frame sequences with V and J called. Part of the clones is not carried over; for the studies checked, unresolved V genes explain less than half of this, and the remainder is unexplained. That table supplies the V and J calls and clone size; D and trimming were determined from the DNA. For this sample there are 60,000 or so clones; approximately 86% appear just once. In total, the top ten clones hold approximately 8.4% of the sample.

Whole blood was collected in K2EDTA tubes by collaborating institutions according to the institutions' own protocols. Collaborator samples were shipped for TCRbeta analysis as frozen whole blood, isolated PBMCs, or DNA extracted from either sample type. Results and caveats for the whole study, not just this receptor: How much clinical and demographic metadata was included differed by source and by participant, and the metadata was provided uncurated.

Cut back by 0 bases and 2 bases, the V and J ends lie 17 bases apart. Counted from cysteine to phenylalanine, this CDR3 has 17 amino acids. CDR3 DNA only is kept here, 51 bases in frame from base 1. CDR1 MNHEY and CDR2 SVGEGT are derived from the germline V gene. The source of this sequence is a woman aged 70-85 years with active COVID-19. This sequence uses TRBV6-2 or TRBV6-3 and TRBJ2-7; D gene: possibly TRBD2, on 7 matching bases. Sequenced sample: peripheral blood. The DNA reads TGTGCCAGCAGTTACTCGATGGGCGAGGGGGGGACCTACGAGCAGTACTTC. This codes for CASSYSMGEGGTYEQYF.